This T cell receptor beta chain was identified during a study of OX40 agonist ivuxolimab in advanced cancers. Looking at the study overall: The patients received agonistic anti-OX40 (CD134) antibody ivuxolimab.

Clones were read by immunoSEQ multiplex PCR, and TCRdb kept only the in-frame ones, dropping some. Of 100,000 or so clones in the sample, around nine tenths were seen once. Patients were excluded for autoimmune disease history or systemic immunosuppression. Regarding the study as a whole: Averaged across samples, CD8+ T cells carried more expanded clones than CD4+ did.

As for this clone: Its antigen remains unknown.

CDR1 and CDR2 from the germline V gene are MNHNS and SASEGT. V was pared by 6 bases and J by 4 bases, with 9 bases of the junction left unmatched. The CDR3 runs 15 residues. The specimen was CD4+ or CD8+ T cells sorted from blood, collected in a trial of the OX40 agonist ivuxolimab. The chain employs TRBV6-1 and TRBJ2-3; 8 nucleotides line up with TRBD2. This sequence originates from an adult with an advanced solid tumor such as melanoma, head and neck, liver or kidney cancer. CDR3 nucleotide sequence: TGTGCCAGCAGGGGGACTAGGTCTGGGGCAGATACGCAGTATTTT. The encoded protein is CASRGTRSGADTQYF.